The rows below give T cell receptor beta chains drawn from one sample of a study of shared clonotypes between healthy human individuals. Assay used: immunoSEQ multiplex PCR; TCRdb lists only in-frame clones, some missing. This repertoire shows under 600,000 clones, around 97% found once; its top ten account for approximately 0.057%. Material for sequencing was naive CD4+ T cells sorted from blood. These receptors came from a woman in her thirties in good health. CDR3s include the opening cysteine and the closing phenylalanine or tryptophan. D genes are given only for firm matches. Expanded clones get a size class; other rows say once, few or many, or leave the size out.

J,size,V,D,CDR3,DNA
TRBJ1-5,-,TRBV28,TRBD1,CASTPGSTGNQPQHF,TGTGCCAGCACCCCCGGGTCGACAGGGAATCAGCCCCAGCATTTT
TRBJ2-7,-,TRBV14,-,CASSQGLVAVYEQYF,TGTGCCAGCAGCCAAGGACTAGTAGCGGTCTACGAGCAGTACTTC
TRBJ2-7,-,TRBV15,TRBD2,CATSRGGLAGGRAEQYF,TGTGCCACCAGCAGAGGGGGACTAGCGGGAGGGCGAGCCGAGCAGTACTTC
TRBJ2-7,-,TRBV11-2,TRBD2,CASSPGLAGVREQYF,TGTGCCAGCAGCCCGGGACTAGCGGGGGTACGAGAGCAGTACTTC
TRBJ2-1,-,TRBV5-1,TRBD2,CASSLVRGRAPNEQFF,TGCGCCAGCAGCTTGGTTCGCGGGAGGGCTCCCAATGAGCAGTTCTTC
TRBJ2-7,-,TRBV5-1,TRBD1,CASRTGWAYEQYF,TGCGCCAGCAGGACAGGGTGGGCCTACGAGCAGTACTTC
TRBJ1-3,-,TRBV25-1,-,CASTSHLGTSGNTIYF,TGTGCCAGTACCTCACATTTGGGGACATCTGGAAACACCATATATTTT
TRBJ2-7,-,TRBV5-1,-,CASSVDSPYEQYF,TGCGCCAGCAGCGTGGACAGCCCCTACGAGCAGTACTTC
TRBJ2-7,-,TRBV11-2,-,CASSPHPPSGQYF,TGTGCCAGCAGCCCCCACCCTCCAAGTGGGCAGTACTTC
TRBJ1-4,-,TRBV29-1,-,CSSRLNEKLFF,TGCAGTAGCCGACTAAATGAAAAACTGTTTTTT
TRBJ2-1,-,TRBV6-6,-,CASSYSEGWEQFF,TGTGCCAGCAGTTACTCGGAGGGGTGGGAGCAGTTCTTC
TRBJ2-7,-,TRBV5-1,-,CASSRGSASSYEQYF,TGCGCCAGCAGCCGAGGTAGCGCGAGCTCCTACGAGCAGTACTTC
TRBJ2-5,-,TRBV6-5,-,CASSDLTGQETQYF,TGTGCCAGCAGTGACCTTACAGGACAAGAGACCCAGTACTTC
TRBJ1-5,-,TRBV28,TRBD1,CASSLYWLTGIRNQPQHF,TGTGCCAGCAGTTTATACTGGTTGACAGGGATACGCAATCAGCCCCAGCATTTT
TRBJ2-7,-,TRBV9,-,CASSVDPGSRPYEQYF,TGTGCCAGCAGCGTAGATCCCGGGAGCCGACCCTACGAGCAGTACTTC
TRBJ2-4,-,TRBV28,TRBD2,CASSLPPGLAGRKNIQYF,TGTGCCAGCAGTTTACCCCCCGGACTAGCGGGAAGAAAAAACATTCAGTACTTC
TRBJ2-7,-,TRBV5-1,-,CASSFSDFQSYEQYF,TGCGCCAGCAGCTTCTCGGATTTCCAATCCTACGAGCAGTACTTC
TRBJ1-5,-,TRBV19,-,CASRYGRLGDQPQHF,TGTGCCAGTAGATACGGTCGGCTGGGAGATCAGCCCCAGCATTTT
TRBJ2-1,-,TRBV18,-,CASSPPYNEQFF,TGTGCCAGCTCACCTCCCTACAATGAGCAGTTCTTC
TRBJ1-2,-,TRBV19,-,CASSIAVRANYGYTF,TGTGCCAGTAGTATAGCGGTGAGGGCTAACTATGGCTACACCTTC
TRBJ2-1,-,TRBV5-1,TRBD1,CASSLLSLATGSIGNEQFF,TGCGCCAGCAGCTTACTAAGCCTGGCGACAGGGTCCATCGGAAATGAGCAGTTCTTC
TRBJ1-1,-,TRBV18,TRBD1,CASSPTGVETEAFF,TGTGCCAGCTCACCGACAGGGGTAGAGACTGAAGCTTTCTTT
TRBJ1-4,-,TRBV10-3,TRBD1,CAISETSGTVDEKLFF,TGTGCCATCAGTGAGACCTCCGGGACAGTAGATGAAAAACTGTTTTTT
TRBJ2-7,-,TRBV5-1,TRBD2,CASSRSGTVNHEQYF,TGCGCCAGCAGCAGAAGCGGGACTGTAAACCACGAGCAGTACTTC
TRBJ2-7,-,TRBV9,-,CASSVSFAGQYEQYF,TGTGCCAGCAGCGTTAGCTTCGCGGGACAGTACGAGCAGTACTTC
TRBJ2-5,-,TRBV5-6,TRBD2,CASSLVGTSVQTQYF,TGTGCCAGCAGCTTGGTCGGGACTAGCGTACAGACCCAGTACTTC
TRBJ2-2,once,TRBV6-1,-,CASSERGGERPGELFF,TGTGCCAGCAGTGAAAGGGGGGGGGAGCGCCCCGGGGAGCTGTTTTTT
TRBJ1-1,-,TRBV6-5,TRBD1,CASSYRPQGLNTEAFF,TGTGCCAGCAGTTACAGACCACAGGGGCTGAACACTGAAGCTTTCTTT
TRBJ2-7,-,TRBV2,-,CASSGQGVEQYF,TGTGCCAGCAGTGGCCAGGGCGTCGAGCAGTACTTC
TRBJ2-7,-,TRBV28,TRBD2,CASSAGTSGRFEQYF,TGTGCCAGCAGTGCCGGGACTAGCGGGAGGTTCGAGCAGTACTTC
TRBJ2-7,-,TRBV19,TRBD1,CASSMGRQGASVAARSEQYF,TGTGCCAGTAGTATGGGGAGACAGGGGGCTTCCGTAGCGGCGAGAAGCGAGCAGTACTTC
TRBJ1-2,-,TRBV6-5,TRBD1,CASSYSRQGLNYGYTF,TGTGCCAGCAGTTACTCAAGACAGGGCCTTAACTATGGCTACACCTTC